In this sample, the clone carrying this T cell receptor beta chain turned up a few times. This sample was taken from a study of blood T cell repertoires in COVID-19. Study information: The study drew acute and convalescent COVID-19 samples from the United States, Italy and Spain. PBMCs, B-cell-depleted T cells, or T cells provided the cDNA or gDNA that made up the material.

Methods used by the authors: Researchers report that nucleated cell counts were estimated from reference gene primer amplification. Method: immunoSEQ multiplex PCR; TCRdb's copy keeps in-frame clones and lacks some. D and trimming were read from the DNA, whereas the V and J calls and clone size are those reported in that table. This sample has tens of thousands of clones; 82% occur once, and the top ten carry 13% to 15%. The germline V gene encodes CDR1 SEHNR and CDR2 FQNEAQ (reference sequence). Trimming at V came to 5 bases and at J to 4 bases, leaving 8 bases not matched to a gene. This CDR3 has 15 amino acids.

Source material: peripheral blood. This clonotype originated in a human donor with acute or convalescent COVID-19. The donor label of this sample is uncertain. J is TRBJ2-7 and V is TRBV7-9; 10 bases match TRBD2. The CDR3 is CASSPPAGGKYEQYF. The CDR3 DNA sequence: TGTGCCAGCAGCCCCCCAGCGGGAGGGAAGTACGAGCAGTACTTC. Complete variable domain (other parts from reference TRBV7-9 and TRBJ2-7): DTGVSQNPRHKITKRGQNVTFRCDPISEHNRLYWYRQTLGQGPEFLTYFQNEAQLEKSRLLSDRFSAERPKGSFSTLEIQRTEQGDSAMYLCASSPPAGGKYEQYFGPGTRLTVT.